These 29 T cell receptor beta chains originate from one sample sequenced in a study of shared clonotypes between healthy human individuals. CD45RO-negative cells were positively selected for CCR7, leaving out terminally differentiated effector memory CD45RA+ cells. The method was immunoSEQ multiplex PCR; TCRdb's version includes in-frame clones alone and lacks a portion of them. The sample contains roughly 1,800,000 clones, approximately 94% of which appear only once. The sequenced sample was naive CD8+ T cells sorted from blood. The origin of the receptors is a man aged 18 to 29 in good health.

The count of this clone is one. The chain carries TRBV27 and TRBJ1-5; D gene unclear. V lost 5 bases to trimming and J lost 1 base, with 12 bases between them. CDR1 and CDR2 (germline): MNHEY, SMNVEV (reference sequence). The CDR3 totals 15 residues. This CDR3 is CASSPTEPSNQPQHF. The CDR3 DNA reads TGTGCCAGCAGTCCGACGGAACCCAGCAATCAGCCCCAGCATTTT.

The chain combines TRBV6-6 with TRBJ2-7; D tentatively reads TRBD1 or TRBD2 (6 bases each). The germline CDR1 and CDR2 sequences are MNHNY and SVGAGI (reference sequence). The V gene lost 1 base and the J gene lost 5 bases, with 15 bases spanning the gap. This CDR3 region has 15 residues. The CDR3 bases are TGTGCCAGCAGTTACTACAGGGAGGTTCTCAACGAGCAGTACTTC. This encodes CASSYYREVLNEQYF.

This chain joins TRBV11-2 and TRBJ2-5; tentative D call: TRBD1 (6 bases). This CDR3 has 13 residues. Trimming cost V 5 bases and J 5 bases, with 12 bases left between them. Germline CDR1 SGHAT, CDR2 FQNNGV. In DNA, the CDR3 is TGTGCCAGCAGCCTCACAGGGACCGAGACCCAGTACTTC. Amino acids: CASSLTGTETQYF. Full variable domain (rest looked up from reference TRBV11-2 and TRBJ2-5): EAGVAQSPRYKIIEKRQSVAFWCNPISGHATLYWYQQILGQGPKLLIQFQNNGVVDDSQLPKDRFSAERLKGVDSTLKIQPAKLEDSAVYLCASSLTGTETQYFGPGTRLLVL.

The rearrangement uses TRBV6-5 and TRBJ1-1, with D hard to call. Trimming removed 4 bases from V and 8 bases from J, with 14 bases in between. CDR1 and CDR2 (germline): MNHEY, SVGAGI. The CDR3 totals 13 residues. CDR3 residues: CASSSSGSLEAFF. CDR3 in DNA: TGTGCCAGCAGTTCCTCCGGTAGCCTAGAAGCTTTCTTT.

The rearrangement links TRBV11-2 to TRBJ1-1, with 11 bases lining up with TRBD1. There are 18 residues in the CDR3. Trimming removed 2 bases from V and 7 bases from J; junction bases left unmatched: 15. The germline CDR1 and CDR2 sequences are SGHAT and FQNNGV. The CDR3 sequence is CASSLHFLPGTGGGEAFF. CDR3 bases: TGTGCCAGCAGCTTACACTTTTTGCCCGGGACAGGGGGTGGTGAAGCTTTCTTT.

The chain has TRBV27 and TRBJ2-7; D uncertain. Deletions cut 7 bases from V and 1 base from J, with 11 bases between. Per germline, CDR1 MNHEY and CDR2 SMNVEV (reference sequence). CDR3 length equals 13 residues. The CDR3 sequence: CASKGQKSYEQYF. Here the CDR3 DNA reads TGTGCCAGCAAAGGGCAAAAGTCCTACGAGCAGTACTTC.

A note on this clone: At the DNA level, this CDR3 is encoded by other sequences in the same sample as well. The chain is built from TRBV6-5 and TRBJ2-3; 8 nucleotides match TRBD1. CDR3 length: 14 residues. The V gene end was trimmed by 4 bases and the J gene end by 1 base; junction bases not matched to a gene: 1. Germline V gene data show CDR1 as MNHEY and CDR2 as SVGAGI. This chain's CDR3 is CASSSTGGTDTQYF. CDR3 bases: TGTGCCAGCAGTTCGACAGGGGGCACAGATACGCAGTATTTT.

V is TRBV4-1 and J is TRBJ2-7; possible D gene TRBD2, 6 bases. This CDR3 contains 18 residues. From germline, CDR1 is MGHRA and CDR2 YSYEKL. Trimming pared 0 bases from V and 2 bases from J, leaving 20 bases between. The CDR3 is CASSQEAQAGTVTYEQYF. In nucleotides, the CDR3 is TGCGCCAGCAGCCAAGAAGCCCAGGCCGGGACTGTTACCTACGAGCAGTACTTC.

The chain has TRBV4-1 and TRBJ1-2; D uncertain. CDR1 MGHRA and CDR2 YSYEKL come from the germline V gene. V shed 2 bases and J shed 1 base, with 8 bases lying between them. The CDR3 is 14 amino acids. The CDR3 DNA reads TGCGCCAGCAGCCAACCAGGCTATAACTATGGCTACACCTTC. It specifies CASSQPGYNYGYTF.

This rearrangement joins TRBV4-1 to TRBJ1-2; D is unresolved. The CDR3 covers 15 residues. V dropped 1 base and J dropped 4 bases, with 13 bases sitting between them. Germline assignment: CDR1 MGHRA and CDR2 YSYEKL. The CDR3 nucleotides are TGCGCCAGCAGCCAAGGACCTGGGGAGGGCTATGGCTACACCTTC. Translated, it gives CASSQGPGEGYGYTF.

This clone appeared a single time. This chain joins TRBV5-5 and TRBJ1-6; TRBD1 agrees at 12 bases. This CDR3 is 16 amino acids long. Germline V gene sequence: CDR1 SGHKS, CDR2 YYEKEE (reference sequence). Losses at the gene ends were 3 bases for V and 9 bases for J; bases not matched to a gene: 7. CDR3 in DNA: TGTGCCAGCAGCTCCGGGACAGGGGGCGTATCTTCACCCCTCCACTTT. Its protein is CASSSGTGGVSSPLHF.

About this clone itself: Other DNA sequences from this sample encode an identical CDR3 as well. DNA of the CDR3: TGTGCCAGCAGCGGACAGAGCAATCAGCCCCAGCATTTT. Translated, it gives CASSGQSNQPQHF. The gene calls are TRBV7-9 and TRBJ1-5; D may be TRBD1 (6 bases). The CDR3 has 13 amino acids. From germline, CDR1 is SEHNR and CDR2 FQNEAQ (reference sequence). V lost 5 bases to trimming and J lost 1 base, with 6 bases between them.

The J gene is TRBJ1-3, the V gene TRBV5-5; 7 nucleotides line up with TRBD1. The CDR3 length is 13 residues. V shed 4 bases and J 7 bases; nucleotides not matched to a gene: 5. Germline V gene lookup returns CDR1 SGHKS and CDR2 YYEKEE (reference sequence). CDR3 sequence (DNA): TGTGCCAGCAGCCCCGGACAGGAGAACACCATATATTTT. Its translation is CASSPGQENTIYF.

CDR3 sequence (DNA): TGCGCCAGCAGCCAAGATAGGACTAGCGGGAGGAAGGAGTTCTTC. This encodes CASSQDRTSGRKEFF. The gene calls are TRBV4-3 and TRBJ2-1, with 14 bases that match TRBD2. This CDR3 is built from 15 residues. Germline V gives CDR1 LGHNA, CDR2 YSLEER. The V gene end was trimmed by 0 bases and the J gene end by 14 bases; junction bases not matched to a gene: 6.

The chain links TRBV13 to TRBJ1-3, with D perhaps TRBD1 (6 bases). This CDR3 spans 15 amino acids. V was pared by 7 bases and J by 0 bases, with 13 bases between. Germline-derived CDR1 and CDR2 are PRHDT and FYEKMQ (reference sequence). The CDR3 DNA follows: TGTGCCAGCAAAATGACAGGTTACTCTGGAAACACCATATATTTT. It codes for CASKMTGYSGNTIYF.

The gene calls are TRBV4-1 and TRBJ2-3, with 9 positions matching TRBD2. This CDR3 contains 17 residues. J lost 3 bases, V lost 0 bases, and 7 bases had no gene match. The germline CDR1 and CDR2 sequences are MGHRA and YSYEKL. CDR3 sequence: CASSQDSASGKTDTQYF. The CDR3 nucleotides read TGCGCCAGCAGCCAAGATAGTGCTAGCGGGAAAACAGATACGCAGTATTTT.

V gene TRBV27 combines with J gene TRBJ2-7; maybe TRBD1 (6 bases). The CDR3 consists of 16 residues. The ends were cut back, 0 bases at V and 0 bases at J, with 12 bases in the middle. Germline CDR1 reads MNHEY; CDR2 reads SMNVEV (reference sequence). The CDR3 nucleotides are TGTGCCAGCAGTTTATCTGGACAGACCAACTCCTACGAGCAGTACTTC. It is translated as CASSLSGQTNSYEQYF.

V gene TRBV7-2 combines with J gene TRBJ2-5, with D perhaps TRBD2 (6 bases). The CDR3 runs 14 residues. The V gene's germline CDR1 is SGHTA and CDR2 FQGNSA. Trimming shortened V by 1 base and J by 3 bases, and 9 bases separated the two germline ends. The CDR3: CASSLVLAEETQYF. The CDR3, as DNA: TGTGCCAGCAGCTTAGTTTTAGCGGAAGAGACCCAGTACTTC.

The chain has TRBV28 and TRBJ2-3; the D call may be TRBD1 or TRBD2 (6 bases each). Germline CDR1 and CDR2: MDHEN and SYDVKM. V gave up 3 bases and J gave up 5 bases, with 12 bases separating them. The CDR3 has 14 amino acids. This CDR3 reads CASSLGGEGDTQYF. The CDR3 DNA follows: TGTGCCAGCAGTTTGGGGGGCGAGGGAGATACGCAGTATTTT.

J is TRBJ1-2 and V is TRBV12-5; D not certain. V was cut by 6 bases and J by 7 bases, with 15 bases left in between. Germline CDR1 LGHNT, CDR2 FRNRAP. The CDR3 totals 13 residues. The CDR3 reads CASGIGGLAGYTF. The CDR3, as DNA: TGTGCTAGTGGGATCGGCGGACTCGCTGGCTACACCTTC.

J is TRBJ1-3 and V is TRBV9; 11 bases match TRBD1. The CDR3 covers 19 residues. Germline lookup yields CDR1 SGDLS and CDR2 YYNGEE. V lost 0 bases, J lost 4 bases, and 12 bases stayed unmatched. The CDR3 nucleotides read TGTGCCAGCAGCGTAGCCAGTCCGGGACAGGGGGATTTCGGAAACACCATATATTTT. It encodes CASSVASPGQGDFGNTIYF.

The chain links TRBV1 to TRBJ2-2; TRBD2 reflects the table's D call only, with no check against the DNA. TRBV1 is a pseudogene segment. The CDR3 is made up of 16 amino acids. CDR3 protein: CTSSRSGRAATGELFF. DNA of the CDR3: TGCACCAGCAGCCGAAGCGGGAGGGCCGCGACCGGGGAGCTGTTTTTT.

The gene calls are TRBV5-4 and TRBJ2-3; no firm D call. Trimming removed 3 bases from V and 4 bases from J, with 15 bases in between. Per the germline V gene, CDR1 is SGHNT and CDR2 is YYREEE (reference sequence). The CDR3 runs 15 residues. The chain's CDR3 is CASSSDLDSADTQYF. CDR3 coding DNA: TGTGCCAGCAGCTCGGATCTCGATTCTGCAGATACGCAGTATTTT.

The CDR3 loop reads CAISEQGTGAYNEQFF. The CDR3 coding sequence is TGTGCCATCAGTGAGCAAGGGACAGGGGCCTACAATGAGCAGTTCTTC. The chain recombines TRBV10-3 with TRBJ2-1; 10 positions agree with TRBD1. Germline CDR1 reads ENHRY; CDR2 reads SYGVKD. The ends lost 2 bases at V and 2 bases at J; junction bases unmatched: 3. The CDR3 spans 16 residues.

This chain joins TRBV7-9 and TRBJ1-1, with 7 nucleotides matching TRBD1. The CDR3 consists of 15 residues. CDR1 SEHNR and CDR2 FQNEAQ come from the germline V gene (reference sequence). The V and J ends lost 5 bases and 4 bases, in that order; junction bases with no gene match: 10. The CDR3 DNA reads TGTGCCAGCAGCCCTCCACAGGGGTTGGGCACTGAAGCTTTCTTT. Its translation is CASSPPQGLGTEAFF.

The J gene is TRBJ1-1, the V gene TRBV27; possible D gene TRBD1, 5 bases. V lost 7 bases and J lost 4, with 16 bases in between. The CDR3 is 14 residues long. CDR1 is MNHEY, CDR2 SMNVEV, per germline (reference sequence). This CDR3 is CASNIRGGGTEAFF. The CDR3 DNA reads TGTGCCAGCAACATACGGGGGGGTGGCACTGAAGCTTTCTTT.

This clone has only one observation. The chain has TRBV2 and TRBJ1-3, with TRBD1 matching over 8 bases. J lost 3 bases, V lost 3 bases, and 7 bases had no gene match. Germline V gene sequence: CDR1 SNHLY, CDR2 FYNNEI. CDR3 length: 16 amino acids. The CDR3 nucleotides read TGTGCCAGCAGTGATCATGGACAGGGTTATGGAAACACCATATATTTT. This translates into CASSDHGQGYGNTIYF.

The chain couples TRBV6-1 to TRBJ1-1, with D tentatively TRBD1 (6 bases). The germline V and J ends were trimmed by 2 bases and 0 bases, with 16 bases remaining between them. This CDR3 spans 17 amino acids. CDR1 MNHNS and CDR2 SASEGT come from the germline V gene. The CDR3 sequence: CASSELGRGRLNTEAFF. In DNA, the CDR3 is TGTGCCAGCAGTGAATTGGGCAGGGGACGTCTGAACACTGAAGCTTTCTTT.

Comments on this clone: At one end, the junction sequence differs from germline, possibly due to a read error. Other DNA variants within this sample encode the same CDR3. The rearrangement joins TRBV29-1 to TRBJ1-1; D is unresolved. Germline values: CDR1 SQVTM, CDR2 ANQGSEA. The CDR3 extends over 11 amino acids. CDR3 sequence (DNA): TGCAGCGGTGAAGGGAATACTGAAGCTTTCTTT. Translating gives CSGEGNTEAFF.